This T cell receptor beta chain was identified during a study of T cells in Graves' hyperthyroidism and ophthalmopathy. Study-level findings and limits: It was a median around 6 months before onset that the model predicted ophthalmopathy. A model of 13 V-J features distinguished ophthalmopathy from stable hyperthyroidism.

Patients aged 18 to 65 had newly diagnosed hyperthyroidism lasting under 2 months. The study excluded patients with uncontrolled infection, other autoimmune disease, pregnancy or lactation. The CDR3 has 16 amino acids. CDR1 is SEHNR and CDR2 is FQNEAQ in the germline V gene (reference sequence). The V gene end was trimmed by 5 bases and the J gene end by 0 bases; junction bases not matched to a gene: 7. Regarding this clonotype: What it recognizes is unknown.

RNA transcripts provided the source from which TCR beta CDR3 regions were amplified. Initially, a first-round RT-PCR of the TCR CDR3 employed the HTBI primer set. TCRdb itself ran the multiplex PCR reads through MiXCR, one entry per CDR3 protein. This table holds over 700,000 distinct CDR3 sequences, approximately 36% found once. Sequenced input: blood. The receptor was isolated from a woman aged 35 to 49 with Graves' hyperthyroidism. The rearrangement joins TRBV7-9 to TRBJ1-1, with 9 bases aligning to TRBD1. The CDR3 DNA sequence: TGTGCCAGCAGCCCCACCCGGGACAGGGTGAACACTGAAGCTTTCTTT. This translates into CASSPTRDRVNTEAFF.